These 19 T cell receptor beta chains were all obtained from the same sample, sequenced in a study of cytomegalovirus exposure and HLA in healthy donors. Primers included in the PCR were 60 Vbeta and 13 Jbeta primers. The table came from immunoSEQ multiplex PCR; TCRdb's copy has only in-frame clones and leaves some out. The sample lists 110,000 to 150,000 clones, about a tenth occurring once. Material for sequencing was PBMCs. All receptors derive from a male donor in good health and CMV-seronegative.

There are a few counts of this clone. The V call is TRBV7-8, the J call TRBJ2-1; 8 bases are shared with TRBD2. Germline-derived CDR1 and CDR2 are SGHVS and FQNEAQ. V lost 4 bases, J lost 1 base, and 6 bases stayed unmatched. The CDR3 totals 16 residues. The CDR3, as DNA: TGTGCCAGCAGCTCCCAAGCGGGAGAGTCCTACAATGAGCAGTTCTTC. This translates into CASSSQAGESYNEQFF.

J is TRBJ2-3 and V is TRBV7-2; a possible D gene is TRBD2 (6 bases). The length of the CDR3 is 15 residues. With 0 bases removed from V and 2 bases from J, the gap between germline ends came to 9 bases. Germline loops: CDR1 SGHTA, CDR2 FQGNSA. The chain's CDR3 is CASSLAGGPTDTQYF. CDR3 coding DNA: TGTGCCAGCAGCTTAGCGGGGGGACCCACAGATACGCAGTATTTT. Supplemented by reference TRBV7-2 and TRBJ2-3, the full variable domain reads GAGVSQSPSNKVTEKGKDVELRCDPISGHTALYWYRQSLGQGLEFLIYFQGNSAPDKSGLPSDRFSAERTGGSVSTLTIQRTQQEDSAVYLCASSLAGGPTDTQYFGPGTRLTVL.

This chain connects TRBV29-1 to TRBJ2-5; 7 bases are a match to TRBD2. The ends lost 6 bases at V and 2 bases at J; junction bases unmatched: 15. The CDR3 runs 16 residues. The germline gives CDR1 SQVTM, CDR2 ANQGSEA. In nucleotides, the CDR3 is TGCAGCGTGACGGGAGGAAGACAGAGCCTACAAGAGACCCAGTACTTC. The encoded protein is CSVTGGRQSLQETQYF.

A few counts support this clone. The rearrangement uses TRBV5-1 and TRBJ2-7; TRBD1 is a possible D gene (6 bases). Trimming stripped 4 bases from V and 2 bases from J, with 16 bases between. This CDR3 comprises 15 residues. The germline CDR1 and CDR2 sequences are SGHRS and YFSETQ. CDR3 region: CASSLNPDRAYEQYF. CDR3 nucleotide sequence: TGCGCCAGCAGCCTCAACCCGGACAGAGCCTACGAGCAGTACTTC. Based on the CDR3 plus reference TRBV5-1 and TRBJ2-7, the full variable domain is KAGVTQTPRYLIKTRGQQVTLSCSPISGHRSVSWYQQTPGQGLQFLFEYFSETQRNKGNFPGRFSGRQFSNSRSEMNVSTLELGDSALYLCASSLNPDRAYEQYFGPGTRLTVT.

This clone showed up just a few times. This rearrangement joins TRBV6-5 to TRBJ2-1; TRBD2 agrees at 7 bases. CDR1 and CDR2 (germline): MNHEY, SVGAGI. The CDR3 loop spans 12 amino acids. J gave up 10 bases and V 2 bases, and 2 bases lay outside the gene matches. The CDR3 protein is CASSYGGDEQFF. In DNA, the CDR3 is TGTGCCAGCAGTTACGGGGGGGACGAGCAGTTCTTC.

This chain uses TRBV18 with TRBJ1-2, with TRBD1 identical over 8 bases. The junction had 5 bases not matched to a gene; V was cut back by 3 bases and J by 5 bases. This CDR3 is built from 14 residues. CDR1 and CDR2 (germline): KGHSH, LQKENI. The CDR3 coding sequence is TGTGCCAGCTCACCCCGGACAGGGCCGTATGGCTACACCTTC. The encoded protein is CASSPRTGPYGYTF.

The V call is TRBV15, the J call TRBJ1-5; D is unclear. Trimming stripped 3 bases from V and 7 bases from J, with 13 bases between. This CDR3 contains 14 residues. Germline V CDR1 and CDR2: LNHNV, YYDKDF (reference sequence). CDR3 in DNA: TGTGCCACCAGCAGTGGTGGCGGAAACCAGCCCCAGCATTTT. Amino acid sequence: CATSSGGGNQPQHF. The variable domain in full, completed from reference TRBV15 and TRBJ1-5, reads DAMVIQNPRYQVTQFGKPVTLSCSQTLNHNVMYWYQQKSSQAPKLLFHYYDKDFNNEADTPDNFQSRRPNTSFCFLDIRSPGLGDTAMYLCATSSGGGNQPQHFGDGTRLSIL.

This clone was recorded a few times. V is TRBV7-2 and J is TRBJ2-7, with 13 bases matching TRBD2. J was trimmed by 5 bases and V by 3 bases; bases with no gene match: 1. CDR1 and CDR2 from the germline V gene are SGHTA and FQGNSA. There are 14 residues in the CDR3. The CDR3: CASSFGLAGDEQYF. DNA of the CDR3: TGTGCCAGCAGCTTCGGACTAGCGGGGGACGAGCAGTACTTC. Full variable domain (rest looked up from reference TRBV7-2 and TRBJ2-7): GAGVSQSPSNKVTEKGKDVELRCDPISGHTALYWYRQSLGQGLEFLIYFQGNSAPDKSGLPSDRFSAERTGGSVSTLTIQRTQQEDSAVYLCASSFGLAGDEQYFGPGTRLTVT.

This chain connects TRBV4-3 to TRBJ2-1, with 11 bases matching TRBD2. CDR1 LGHNA and CDR2 YSLEER come from the germline V gene. The junction had 8 bases not matched to a gene; V was cut back by 0 bases and J by 4 bases. The length of the CDR3 is 18 residues. The CDR3 sequence: CASSQDGVAGGMYNEQFF. CDR3 nucleotides: TGCGCCAGCAGCCAAGACGGGGTAGCGGGAGGGATGTACAATGAGCAGTTCTTC.

The table lists this clone with a few counts. The chain recombines TRBV5-1 with TRBJ2-5, with D possibly being TRBD2 (6 bases). Germline values: CDR1 SGHRS, CDR2 YFSETQ. The CDR3 is 13 amino acids. V dropped 5 bases and J dropped 2 bases, with 10 bases sitting between them. CDR3 in DNA: TGCGCCAGCAGTCATGGACTACAAGAGACCCAGTACTTC. It encodes CASSHGLQETQYF. The full variable domain, its missing parts supplied by reference TRBV5-1 and TRBJ2-5, is KAGVTQTPRYLIKTRGQQVTLSCSPISGHRSVSWYQQTPGQGLQFLFEYFSETQRNKGNFPGRFSGRQFSNSRSEMNVSTLELGDSALYLCASSHGLQETQYFGPGTRLLVL.

This chain uses TRBV7-3 with TRBJ2-3, with 7 bases lining up with TRBD1. V was clipped by 0 bases and J by 5 bases; unmatched bases: 8. CDR1 and CDR2 from the germline V gene are SGHTA and FQGTGA. The length of the CDR3 is 16 residues. The CDR3 protein is CASSLTARDRVDTQYF. CDR3 sequence (DNA): TGTGCCAGCAGCTTAACTGCCCGGGACAGAGTAGATACGCAGTATTTT.

The chain combines TRBV9 with TRBJ2-1; 9 positions agree with TRBD2. This CDR3 region has 14 residues. V trimming: 4 bases; J trimming: 9 bases; junction bases outside the gene matches: 8. The germline gives CDR1 SGDLS, CDR2 YYNGEE. The CDR3 bases are TGTGCCAGCAGCCCAGGTAGCGGGGGCGGTGAGCAGTTCTTC. Translated: CASSPGSGGGEQFF.

The chain uses TRBV28 and TRBJ2-2, with 12 bases fitting TRBD1. Germline trimming cut 10 bases from V and 5 bases from J; bases unmatched to any gene: 14. This CDR3 comprises 17 residues. CDR1 is MDHEN, CDR2 SYDVKM, per germline. The CDR3 sequence is CAIPKPGQGAQTGELFF. DNA for the CDR3: TGTGCCATTCCGAAGCCGGGACAGGGGGCGCAGACCGGGGAGCTGTTTTTT.

V gene TRBV2 combines with J gene TRBJ1-5; 7 positions agree with TRBD1. This CDR3 spans 13 amino acids. The junction had 2 bases not matched to a gene; V was cut back by 5 bases and J by 4 bases. Germline-derived CDR1 and CDR2 are SNHLY and FYNNEI. The CDR3 region is CASSWTGNQPQHF. Here the CDR3 DNA reads TGTGCCAGCAGTTGGACAGGTAATCAGCCCCAGCATTTT.

This clone ranks as medium-sized (0.01 to 0.1%). The chain employs TRBV4-2 and TRBJ2-7; D might be TRBD1 (5 bases). Germline V gene sequence: CDR1 LGHNA, CDR2 YNFKEQ. The CDR3 totals 16 residues. The germline V and J ends were trimmed by 1 base and 7 bases, with 20 bases remaining between them. In DNA, the CDR3 is TGTGCCAGCAGCCAAGCTACCCTTCTAGGGGCGCGGGAGCAGTACTTC. Translating it yields CASSQATLLGAREQYF.

This chain connects TRBV19 to TRBJ1-5, with D possibly TRBD1 on 5 matching bases. V lost 7 bases and J 4 bases, leaving 8 bases between the germline ends. The CDR3 is made up of 12 amino acids. Per germline, CDR1 LNHDA and CDR2 SQIVND (reference sequence). This CDR3 is CASTGRNQPQHF. DNA for the CDR3: TGTGCCAGTACAGGGCGGAATCAGCCCCAGCATTTT. Filled out from reference TRBV19 and TRBJ1-5, the complete variable domain reads DGGITQSPKYLFRKEGQNVTLSCEQNLNHDAMYWYRQDPGQGLRLIYYSQIVNDFQKGDIAEGYSVSREKKESFPLTVTSAQKNPTAFYLCASTGRNQPQHFGDGTRLSIL.

CDR3 residues: CASSYRTGVATEAFF. In DNA form, the CDR3 reads TGTGCCAGCAGTTACAGAACAGGGGTCGCCACTGAAGCTTTCTTT. The chain uses TRBV7-9 and TRBJ1-1; 7 bases match TRBD1. J was trimmed by 4 bases and V by 6 bases; bases with no gene match: 11. Looked up from germline, CDR1 is SEHNR and CDR2 is FQNEAQ (reference sequence). The CDR3 spans 15 residues.

This rearrangement joins TRBV7-2 to TRBJ1-2; D is unresolved. Trimming left V 1 base short and J 5 bases short, with 8 bases between. The germline gives CDR1 SGHTA, CDR2 FQGNSA. The CDR3 covers 13 residues. CDR3 residues: CASSLDQAYGYTF. CDR3 DNA: TGTGCCAGCAGCTTAGACCAGGCGTATGGCTACACCTTC.

This clone was observed a handful of times. J is TRBJ2-2 and V is TRBV2, with D tentatively TRBD2 (6 bases). Trimming removed 5 bases from V and 3 bases from J, with 13 bases in between. The germline V gene has CDR1 SNHLY and CDR2 FYNNEI. This CDR3 comprises 15 residues. The CDR3 here is CASSRGWGDTGELFF. Written as DNA, the CDR3 is TGTGCCAGCAGTCGGGGGTGGGGTGACACCGGGGAGCTGTTTTTT.